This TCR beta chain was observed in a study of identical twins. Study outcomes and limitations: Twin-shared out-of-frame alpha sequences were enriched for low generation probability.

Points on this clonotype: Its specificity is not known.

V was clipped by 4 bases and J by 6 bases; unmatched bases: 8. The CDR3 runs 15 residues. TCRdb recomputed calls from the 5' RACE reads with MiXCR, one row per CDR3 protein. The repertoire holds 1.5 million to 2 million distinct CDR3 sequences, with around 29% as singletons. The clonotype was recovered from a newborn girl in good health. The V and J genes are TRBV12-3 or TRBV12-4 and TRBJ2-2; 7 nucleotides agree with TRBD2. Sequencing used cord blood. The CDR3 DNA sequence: TGTGCCAGCAGTTCGGGCGGGAGTGGCGCCGGGGAGCTGTTTTTT. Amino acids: CASSSGGSGAGELFF.